A selection of T cell receptor beta chains follows, all from one sample in a study of T cell responses to AZD1222 COVID-19 vaccine. Measured with immunoSEQ multiplex PCR; TCRdb has only the in-frame clones, and not every one. The table includes around 140,000 clones, roughly 90% detected once. This specimen consisted of peripheral blood, obtained 28 days after the second AZD1222 dose. All receptors come from an adult who received the AZD1222 COVID-19 vaccine. The CDR3 runs from the conserved cysteine through the conserved F or W.

v_gene: TRBV7-2; j_gene: TRBJ2-2; CDR3aa: CASSSGGVSTGELFF
v_gene: TRBV19; j_gene: TRBJ2-1; CDR3aa: CASSKNTNEQFF
v_gene: TRBV10-3; j_gene: TRBJ2-7; CDR3aa: CAISRAPEGYEQYF
v_gene: TRBV28; j_gene: TRBJ2-7; CDR3aa: CASSLRPGQGNEQYF
v_gene: TRBV27; j_gene: TRBJ2-3; CDR3aa: CASSLSGDRVDTQYF
v_gene: TRBV28; j_gene: TRBJ1-1; CDR3aa: CASTPDRVNTEAFF
v_gene: TRBV20-1; j_gene: TRBJ1-3; CDR3aa: CSASYQRVPHISGNTIYF
v_gene: TRBV10-3; j_gene: TRBJ1-6; CDR3aa: CAISDRGSAYNSPLHF
v_gene: TRBV4-2; j_gene: TRBJ1-1; CDR3aa: CASSQDSGNTEAFF
v_gene: TRBV2; j_gene: TRBJ2-5; CDR3aa: CASTSLSETQYF
v_gene: TRBV5-1; j_gene: TRBJ2-2; CDR3aa: CASSLPLDATGELFF
v_gene: TRBV7-3; j_gene: TRBJ2-1; CDR3aa: CASSPRGLYNEQFF
v_gene: TRBV12-5; j_gene: TRBJ2-3; CDR3aa: CASAFGDTQYF
v_gene: TRBV28; j_gene: TRBJ1-2; CDR3aa: CASSLPGTGSGGYTF
v_gene: TRBV2; j_gene: TRBJ1-4; CDR3aa: CASNLGQNEKLFF
v_gene: TRBV10-2; j_gene: TRBJ1-4; CDR3aa: CASSPGQGEKLFF
v_gene: TRBV7-6; j_gene: TRBJ1-1; CDR3aa: CASSLGWGDEAFF
v_gene: TRBV27; j_gene: TRBJ2-7; CDR3aa: CASRDRGNYEQYF
v_gene: TRBV7-9; j_gene: TRBJ1-2; CDR3aa: CASSSAGGLGGYTF
v_gene: TRBV2; j_gene: TRBJ1-1; CDR3aa: CASSEGGAPPRDTEAFF
v_gene: TRBV2; j_gene: TRBJ1-6; CDR3aa: CASQPNGVAEPLHF
v_gene: TRBV7-2; j_gene: TRBJ1-2; CDR3aa: CASSLGTGDWGGYTF
v_gene: TRBV9; j_gene: TRBJ2-3; CDR3aa: CASSQAGDTQYF
v_gene: TRBV6-2/TRBV6-3; j_gene: TRBJ1-1; CDR3aa: CASSSTRSDAFF
v_gene: TRBV10-1; j_gene: TRBJ2-3; CDR3aa: CASSEGQGANTQYF
v_gene: TRBV5-4; j_gene: TRBJ2-2; CDR3aa: CASSRGLAGSGELFF
v_gene: TRBV2; j_gene: TRBJ2-2; CDR3aa: CASSEAGRVYRAGELFF